This T cell receptor (beta chain) was found in a study of control samples from healthy donors and cancer patients. The CDR3 has 11 residues. V was cut by 5 bases and J by 5 bases, with 6 bases left in between. Here immunoSEQ multiplex PCR was the method, and the copy in TCRdb shows in-frame clones only, minus some. Found here are about 120,000 clones, about 88% of them singletons; the top ten hold around 2%. V usage is TRBV12-3 or TRBV12-4 and J usage is TRBJ2-5; no definite D call. Sequenced: blood. The clonotype originates from a man aged 18 to 29 in good health. The CDR3 region has the DNA TGTGCCAGCAGTCTTAAGGAGACCCAGTACTTC. Protein product: CASSLKETQYF.